One and the same sample provided the 10 T cell receptor beta chains below, sequenced in a study of blood T cell repertoires in COVID-19. Profiling relied on immunoSEQ multiplex PCR, and the TCRdb table lists in-frame clones only, not all of them. The sample has 150,000 or so clones, 75% to 90% seen once; the top ten hold about 4%. The material sequenced was PBMCs or T cells enriched from blood (not recorded which). The source of these receptors is a woman aged 35 to 49 who had been exposed to COVID-19.

The chain joins TRBV28 to TRBJ2-1; no firm D call. Trimming removed 7 bases from V and 0 bases from J, with 7 bases in between. The CDR3 covers 13 residues. CDR1 and CDR2 (germline): MDHEN, SYDVKM. The CDR3 DNA reads TGTGCCAGCATCGAGCCCTCCTACAATGAGCAGTTCTTC. The encoded protein is CASIEPSYNEQFF.

This clone was observed once. V usage is TRBV2 and J usage is TRBJ2-2, with TRBD2 identical over 7 bases. Per germline, CDR1 SNHLY and CDR2 FYNNEI. V gave up 11 bases and J gave up 6 bases; unmatched junction bases: 6. CDR3 length: 12 residues. The CDR3 DNA sequence: TGTGCCGGGGGGAGGGAGGCCGGGGAGCTGTTTTTT. This codes for CAGGREAGELFF.

The CDR3 region is CASTGRDTPKETQYF. CDR3 sequence (DNA): TGTGCCAGCACCGGACGGGACACCCCCAAGGAGACCCAGTACTTC. This chain connects TRBV3-1 (or the pseudogene TRBV3-2) to TRBJ2-5, with a weak D call TRBD1 (6 bases). This CDR3 contains 15 residues. Trimming cost V 7 bases and J 5 bases, with 20 bases left between them. The V gene's germline CDR1 is LGHDT and CDR2 YNNKEL (reference sequence).

The chain recombines TRBV6-6 with TRBJ1-5, with TRBD1 identical over 10 bases. The CDR3 consists of 15 residues. CDR1 MNHNY and CDR2 SVGAGI come from the germline V gene (reference sequence). V trimming: 5 bases; J trimming: 7 bases; junction bases outside the gene matches: 8. For the CDR3, the DNA is TGTGCCAGCAGTCAAGACAGGGGGCTCTCCCAGCCCCAGCATTTT. This codes for CASSQDRGLSQPQHF.

The rearrangement uses TRBV7-2 and TRBJ1-5; D is perhaps TRBD1 (5 bases). CDR1 SGHTA and CDR2 FQGNSA come from the germline V gene. Trimming shortened V by 3 bases and J by 9 bases, and 12 bases separated the two germline ends. The CDR3 is made up of 13 amino acids. The CDR3: CASSFGDLGPQHF. The DNA of the CDR3 is TGTGCCAGCAGCTTCGGGGACTTGGGGCCCCAGCATTTT.

This rearrangement joins TRBV3-1 (or the pseudogene TRBV3-2) to TRBJ1-5; 9 nucleotides align to TRBD1. The CDR3 runs to 15 residues. The V segment lost 1 base and the J segment 7 bases; nucleotides outside the gene matches: 5. CDR1 LGHDT and CDR2 YNNKEL come from the germline V gene (reference sequence). The CDR3 DNA reads as TGTGCCAGCAGCCAAGGGACAGGGGCCCGGCAGCCCCAGCATTTT. Protein sequence: CASSQGTGARQPQHF.

V usage is TRBV12-3 or TRBV12-4 and J usage is TRBJ1-1; D remains unclear. The CDR3 runs 11 residues. The germline V and J ends were trimmed by 6 bases and 6 bases, with 8 bases remaining between them. As DNA, the CDR3 is TGTGCCAGCAGCCCTGGAGCTGAAGCTTTCTTT. It specifies CASSPGAEAFF.

The V and J genes are TRBV6-2 or TRBV6-3 and TRBJ1-1; D gene ambiguous. The CDR3 is 12 amino acids. The V gene lost 10 bases and the J gene lost 6 bases, with 15 bases spanning the gap. Germline CDR1 MNHEY, CDR2 SVGEGT. In nucleotides, the CDR3 is TGTGCCACCGGTTATGGTACTCCTGAAGCTTTCTTT. Amino acids: CATGYGTPEAFF.

The chain recombines TRBV13 with TRBJ2-2; D may be TRBD1 (5 bases). From germline, CDR1 is PRHDT and CDR2 FYEKMQ (reference sequence). The CDR3 is 15 amino acids. The V end lost 3 bases, the J end lost 4 bases, and 12 bases lay between the germline ends. The DNA of the CDR3 is TGTGCCAGCAGCTTTCGACAGCGAGCCACCGGGGAGCTGTTTTTT. As protein: CASSFRQRATGELFF.

The chain employs TRBV7-9 and TRBJ2-7; D not certain. Germline lookup yields CDR1 SEHNR and CDR2 FQNEAQ (reference sequence). Trimming stripped 1 base from V and 5 bases from J, with 6 bases between. CDR3 length: 12 amino acids. Here the CDR3 reads CASSLVYNEQYF. For the CDR3, the DNA is TGTGCCAGCAGCTTAGTTTACAACGAGCAGTACTTC.